The 18 T cell receptor beta chains listed next were all sequenced from one sample in a study of T cell repertoires in cytomegalovirus infection. TCRdb used MiXCR to reprocess the reads, holding one entry per CDR3 protein. This table holds about 920,000 distinct CDR3 sequences, roughly 30% found once. Antigen specificity for these receptors is unknown. Sequencing used cultured CD8+ T cells from PBMCs, obtained from culture after CMV antigen stimulation. Receptors originate from a human donor in good health (CMV status not recorded). Some clones in this sample may be carry-over from other donors' samples.

This clonotype was counted many times. The chain recombines TRBV7-8 with TRBJ2-7; D is undetermined. The CDR3 length is 11 residues. Germline loops: CDR1 SGHVS, CDR2 FQNEAQ. V lost 5 bases, J lost 3 bases, and 5 bases lay in between. The CDR3 loop reads CASSSHYEQYF. The CDR3 DNA follows: TGTGCCAGCAGCAGCCACTACGAGCAGTACTTC.

V usage is TRBV4-1 and J usage is TRBJ2-7; tentatively, D is TRBD1 (5 bases). CDR3 length: 15 amino acids. The germline V gene has CDR1 MGHRA and CDR2 YSYEKL. Trimming shortened V by 4 bases and J by 5 bases, and 18 bases separated the two germline ends. As DNA, the CDR3 is TGCGCCAGCAGCCTCGGAAGGGGCCCTCCTGACGAGCAGTACGTC. It specifies CASSLGRGPPDEQYV.

The genes are TRBV5-4 and TRBJ2-2, with TRBD2 matching over 7 bases. CDR1 SGHNT and CDR2 YYREEE come from the germline V gene (reference sequence). V was clipped by 3 bases and J by 6 bases; unmatched bases: 11. CDR3 size: 16 residues. CDR3 amino acids: CASSSSEAGLAGELFF. The DNA of the CDR3 is TGTGCCAGCAGCTCGTCGGAAGCGGGATTGGCCGGGGAGCTGTTTTTT.

V and J are TRBV7-2 and TRBJ1-3; the D is unclear. CDR3 length: 14 residues. Trimming took 5 bases from V and 4 from J, leaving 12 bases between them. The germline V gene encodes CDR1 SGHTA and CDR2 FQGNSA. CDR3 in amino acids: CASSQMPYGNTIYF. CDR3 nucleotide sequence: TGTGCCAGCAGCCAGATGCCTTACGGAAACACCATATATTTT. The complete variable domain, with remaining parts taken from reference TRBV7-2 and TRBJ1-3, reads GAGVSQSPSNKVTEKGKDVELRCDPISGHTALYWYRQSLGQGLEFLIYFQGNSAPDKSGLPSDRFSAERTGGSVSTLTIQRTQQEDSAVYLCASSQMPYGNTIYFGEGSWLTVV.

This chain joins TRBV29-1 and TRBJ1-1; D unclear. The CDR3 spans 12 residues. CDR1 SQVTM and CDR2 ANQGSEA come from the germline V gene. V was cut by 6 bases and J by 6 bases, with 14 bases left in between. CDR3 residues: CSVRAPDPEAFF. The CDR3 DNA reads TGCAGCGTCAGAGCCCCGGACCCTGAAGCTTTCTTT.

The rearrangement joins TRBV11-2 to TRBJ2-7; 13 bases match TRBD2. V dropped 4 bases and J dropped 1; count of bases not matched to a gene: 7. The germline V gene encodes CDR1 SGHAT and CDR2 FQNNGV. The CDR3 is made up of 17 amino acids. For the CDR3, the DNA is TGTGCCAGCAGCTCCAGGACTAGCGGGGGCAGGTCCTACGAGCAGTACGTC. Translation gives CASSSRTSGGRSYEQYV.

This clonotype has more than one count but fewer than ten. The CDR3, as DNA: TGCGCCAGCAGTGATTTTCAGGGGACCGGGGAGCTGTTTTTT. Encoded protein: CASSDFQGTGELFF. The chain couples TRBV10-2 to TRBJ2-2; D might be TRBD1 (6 bases). Germline assignment: CDR1 WSHSY and CDR2 SAAADI. V lost 3 bases to trimming and J lost 5 bases, with 10 bases between them. The CDR3 loop spans 14 amino acids.

The rearrangement joins TRBV28 to TRBJ1-4, with D hard to call. This CDR3 region has 14 residues. Germline V CDR1 and CDR2: MDHEN, SYDVKM. V dropped 3 bases and J dropped 7 bases, with 12 bases sitting between them. This CDR3 is CASSFSTQAEKLFF. CDR3 DNA sequence: TGTGCCAGCAGTTTCAGCACCCAGGCTGAAAAACTGTTTTTT.

Only a few counts were recorded for this clonotype. The gene calls are TRBV6-5 and TRBJ2-3; D unresolved. There are 14 residues in the CDR3. Per germline, CDR1 MNHEY and CDR2 SVGAGI. Deletions cut 4 bases from V and 1 base from J, with 9 bases between. The CDR3 region has the DNA TGTGCCAGCAGTTCAATTAGTGGCACAGATACGCAGTATTTT. Its translation: CASSSISGTDTQYF.

With regard to this clonotype: One end of the junction varies from germline; a read error may be responsible. V gene TRBV12-3 or TRBV12-4 combines with J gene TRBJ2-5; no reliable D call. The CDR3 is made up of 15 amino acids. In DNA form, the CDR3 reads TGTGCCAACAGTTTAGTCGCGACGTACCAAGAGACCCAGTACTTC. Protein product: CANSLVATYQETQYF.

The table lists this clonotype with a few counts. The rearrangement links TRBV5-6 to TRBJ2-7; TRBD1 matches at 7 bases. There are 13 residues in the CDR3. The J segment lost 3 bases and the V segment lost 7 bases, leaving 7 bases of the junction unmatched. Germline-derived CDR1 and CDR2 are SGHDT and YYEEEE. CDR3 sequence: CASSPGQNYEQYV. The CDR3 DNA follows: TGTGCCAGCTCTCCGGGACAGAACTACGAGCAGTACGTC.

The chain combines TRBV20-1 with TRBJ2-3; tentatively, D is TRBD2 (6 bases). This CDR3 comprises 12 residues. The V gene's germline CDR1 is DFQATT and CDR2 SNEGSKA (reference sequence). Trimming took off 7 bases at V and 2 bases at J, with 10 bases between the two ends. CDR3 region: CSVPGLTDTQYF. DNA for the CDR3: TGCAGTGTCCCGGGACTCACAGATACGCAGTATTTT.

In this sample, this clonotype turned up a few times. The chain joins TRBV4-1 to TRBJ2-1; TRBD1 might be the D (6 bases). The CDR3 covers 17 residues. Trimming took 3 bases from V and 8 from J, leaving 23 bases between them. CDR1 and CDR2 from the germline V gene are MGHRA and YSYEKL. CDR3 DNA: TGCGCCAGCAGCCATCCCCGGGCCAGGGGTCTTGGGGATGAGCAGTTCTTC. Encoded protein: CASSHPRARGLGDEQFF.

V is TRBV7-9 and J is TRBJ2-7, with no clear D. This CDR3 spans 12 amino acids. Germline loops: CDR1 SEHNR, CDR2 FQNEAQ (reference sequence). Trimming took off 4 bases at V and 3 bases at J, with 7 bases between the two ends. The CDR3 coding sequence is TGTGCCAGCAGCTCACGGTACTACGAGCAGTACTTC. Translation: CASSSRYYEQYF.

As regards this clonotype: The junction differs from germline at one of its ends, possibly a read error. The chain is built from TRBV4-1 and TRBJ2-7; D is undetermined. From germline, CDR1 is MGHRA and CDR2 YSYEKL. The CDR3 runs 15 residues. Here the CDR3 reads CASSQDNWSSYEQYF. The DNA of the CDR3 is TGTGCCAGCAGCCAAGATAATTGGAGTTCCTACGAGCAGTACTTC.

The chain recombines TRBV4-1 with TRBJ1-4, with unresolved D. The CDR3 extends over 16 amino acids. V lost 1 base to trimming and J lost 5 bases, with 14 bases between them. Germline V CDR1 and CDR2: MGHRA, YSYEKL. In DNA, the CDR3 is TGCGCCAGCAGCCAAGTGGAACGGACGGAGAATGAAAAACTGTTTTTT. The encoded protein is CASSQVERTENEKLFF.

V and J are TRBV12-3 or TRBV12-4 and TRBJ2-7; maybe TRBD1 (6 bases). This CDR3 spans 13 amino acids. V was cut by 8 bases and J by 3 bases, with 14 bases left in between. Here the CDR3 reads CASGFRDNYEQYF. CDR3 bases: TGTGCCAGCGGCTTCCGGGACAACTACGAGCAGTACTTC.

The chain joins TRBV24-1 to TRBJ2-1; D is ambiguous. V was shortened by 4 bases and J by 10 bases, with 10 bases between the two germline ends. The V gene's germline CDR1 is KGHDR and CDR2 SFDVKD. This CDR3 contains 12 residues. The CDR3 DNA is TGTGCCACCAGTGAGGCCTCTGGGGAGCAGTTCTTC. Translated: CATSEASGEQFF.